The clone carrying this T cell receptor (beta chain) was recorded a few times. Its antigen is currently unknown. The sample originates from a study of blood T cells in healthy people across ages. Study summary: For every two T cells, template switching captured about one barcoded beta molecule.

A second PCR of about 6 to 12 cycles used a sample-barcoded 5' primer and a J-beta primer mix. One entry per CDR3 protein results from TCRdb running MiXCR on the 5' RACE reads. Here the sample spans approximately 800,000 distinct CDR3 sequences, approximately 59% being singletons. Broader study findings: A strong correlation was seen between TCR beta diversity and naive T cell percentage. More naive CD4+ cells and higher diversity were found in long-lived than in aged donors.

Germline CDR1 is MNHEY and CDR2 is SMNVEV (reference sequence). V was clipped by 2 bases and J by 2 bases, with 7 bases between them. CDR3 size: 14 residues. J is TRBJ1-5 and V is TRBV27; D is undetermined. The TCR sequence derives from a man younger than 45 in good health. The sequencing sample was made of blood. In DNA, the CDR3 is TGTGCCAGCAGTTTACGTCCGGGCAATCAGCCCCAGCATTTT. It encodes CASSLRPGNQPQHF.